The rows below give T cell receptor beta chains drawn from one sample of a study of blood T cell repertoires in COVID-19. Profiling relied on immunoSEQ multiplex PCR, and the TCRdb table lists in-frame clones only, not all of them. The sample yields approximately 170,000 clones, 88% seen once. The sample taken for sequencing was PBMCs or T cells enriched from blood (not recorded which). These TCRs come from a woman aged 18-29 years who had recovered from COVID-19. Each CDR3 is given with its conserved first and last residue. D genes are given only for firm matches. For some rows the clone size is stated as once, few or many, or as a class when expanded; others skip it.

D gene,V gene,clone size,J gene,CDR3 protein,CDR3 DNA
TRBD1,TRBV19,.,TRBJ1-6,CASSMTGVDSPLHF,TGTGCCAGTAGTATGACAGGGGTTGATTCACCCCTCCACTTT
.,TRBV6-5,.,TRBJ2-5,CASSYGEAETQYF,TGTGCCAGCAGTTACGGCGAGGCAGAGACCCAGTACTTC
.,TRBV6-2/TRBV6-3,.,TRBJ1-5,CASSFGASNQPQHF,TGTGCCAGCAGCTTTGGGGCTAGCAATCAGCCCCAGCATTTT
TRBD2,TRBV10-3,.,TRBJ2-5,CAISLLAQETQYF,TGTGCCATCAGCCTACTAGCGCAAGAGACCCAGTACTTC
.,TRBV10-3,.,TRBJ2-1,CAITEDRVYNEQFF,TGTGCCATCACCGAGGATAGAGTTTACAATGAGCAGTTCTTC
TRBD1,TRBV2,.,TRBJ1-6,CASRGTLTGSASPLHF,TGTGCCAGCAGGGGAACCTTGACAGGGAGTGCGTCACCCCTCCACTTT
.,TRBV3-1/TRBV3-2,once,TRBJ2-3,CASSQWGGTPDTQYF,TGTGCCAGCAGCCAATGGGGAGGTACCCCAGATACGCAGTATTTT
.,TRBV10-3,few,TRBJ1-4,CAITTPGKLFF,TGTGCCATCACCACCCCGGGAAAACTGTTTTTT
TRBD1,TRBV3-1/TRBV3-2,.,TRBJ1-4,CASSQVRRTGGNEKLFF,TGTGCCAGCAGCCAAGTACGGCGGACAGGGGGGAATGAAAAACTGTTTTTT
TRBD2,TRBV27,.,TRBJ2-3,CASSEEGLAGGHGTDTQYF,TGTGCCAGCAGTGAAGAAGGACTAGCGGGGGGGCATGGCACAGATACGCAGTATTTT
.,TRBV18,.,TRBJ1-6,CASSPGLQGPTPLHF,TGTGCCAGCTCACCGGGACTACAGGGACCAACACCCCTCCACTTT
TRBD1,TRBV2,.,TRBJ1-1,CASSDFGQGTEAFF,TGTGCCAGCAGTGATTTCGGACAGGGGACTGAAGCTTTCTTT
TRBD2,TRBV9,.,TRBJ2-3,CASSVASGRERGADTQYF,TGTGCCAGCAGCGTAGCTTCTGGGCGGGAGAGGGGCGCAGATACGCAGTATTTT
TRBD2,TRBV4-1,.,TRBJ2-3,CASTPSAGGVDTQYF,TGCGCCAGCACCCCCTCCGCGGGAGGAGTAGATACGCAGTATTTT
.,TRBV6-5,.,TRBJ2-7,CASSYRQNHEQYF,TGTGCCAGCAGTTACCGACAAAATCACGAGCAGTACTTC
TRBD2,TRBV5-6,.,TRBJ2-7,CASIPGPSGGEQYF,TGTGCCAGCATCCCTGGACCCTCGGGAGGCGAGCAGTACTTC
TRBD1,TRBV19,once,TRBJ1-6,CASSAGQGAFSPLHF,TGTGCCAGTAGTGCAGGACAGGGGGCTTTTTCACCCCTCCACTTT
.,TRBV7-8,.,TRBJ1-1,CASSLERGEAFF,TGTGCCAGCAGCTTAGAACGGGGTGAAGCTTTCTTT
.,TRBV7-9,.,TRBJ1-1,CASSWGRGNTEAFF,TGTGCCAGCAGCTGGGGGAGGGGGAACACTGAAGCTTTCTTT
.,TRBV11-2,.,TRBJ2-1,CASSLEVVDEQFF,TGTGCCAGCAGCTTGGAGGTCGTAGATGAGCAGTTCTTC
TRBD2,TRBV28,.,TRBJ2-1,CASRGGINNEQFF,TGTGCCAGCAGGGGGGGGATTAACAATGAGCAGTTCTTC
.,TRBV15,.,TRBJ2-2,CATSRDSSNTGELFF,TGTGCCACCAGCAGGGACTCCTCGAACACCGGGGAGCTGTTTTTT
.,TRBV6-5,.,TRBJ2-3,CASAWGFTDTQYF,TGTGCCAGCGCTTGGGGCTTCACAGATACGCAGTATTTT
TRBD1,TRBV29-1,.,TRBJ2-7,CSVGQTNYEQYF,TGCAGCGTGGGACAGACGAATTACGAGCAGTACTTC
.,TRBV19,.,TRBJ2-7,CASSISGAVTYEQYF,TGTGCCAGTAGTATCTCAGGGGCCGTCACCTACGAGCAGTACTTC
.,TRBV4-2,.,TRBJ1-1,CASSQVERIYTEAFF,TGTGCCAGCAGCCAAGTTGAGCGTATATACACTGAAGCTTTCTTT
.,TRBV5-1,few,TRBJ2-5,CASSLLTGRQETQYF,TGCGCCAGCAGCTTGCTAACAGGGAGACAAGAGACCCAGTACTTC
.,TRBV21-1,once,TRBJ2-7,CASNLTSGSNEQYF,TGTGCCAGCAACTTGACTAGCGGGAGTAACGAGCAGTACTTC
.,TRBV10-2,few,TRBJ1-4,CASAEVGNEKLFF,TGCGCCAGCGCGGAGGTGGGGAATGAAAAACTGTTTTTT
TRBD2,TRBV7-2,.,TRBJ2-2,CASSSRGLVQIGELFF,TGTGCCAGCAGCTCACGGGGACTAGTTCAAATCGGGGAGCTGTTTTTT
.,TRBV3-1/TRBV3-2,.,TRBJ1-1,CASSPDLGNTEAFF,TGTGCCAGCAGCCCTGATCTAGGGAACACTGAAGCTTTCTTT
TRBD2,TRBV10-3,once,TRBJ2-1,CAITDPGLANNEQFF,TGTGCCATCACGGACCCGGGACTAGCAAACAATGAGCAGTTCTTC
.,TRBV11-2,.,TRBJ1-2,CASSLDTKRRLNGYTF,TGTGCCAGCAGCTTAGATACCAAGCGGAGGCTCAATGGCTACACCTTC
.,TRBV10-3,.,TRBJ1-1,CATMTGTEAFF,TGTGCCACCATGACAGGCACTGAAGCTTTCTTT
.,TRBV28,.,TRBJ1-4,CASTRLEGSEKLFF,TGTGCCAGCACTCGATTGGAGGGTAGTGAAAAACTGTTTTTT
.,TRBV29-1,few,TRBJ2-7,CSVIQGAYEQYF,TGCAGCGTTATACAGGGAGCCTACGAGCAGTACTTC
TRBD1,TRBV28,.,TRBJ1-6,CASSLSPTGANSPLHF,TGTGCCAGCAGTTTATCCCCCACAGGGGCCAATTCACCCCTCCACTTT
.,TRBV11-2,.,TRBJ2-5,CASSTNQYF,TGTGCCAGCAGCACTAACCAATACTTC
.,TRBV10-1,.,TRBJ2-7,CASSLSGVSEQYF,TGCGCCAGCAGCCTCTCGGGGGTCTCCGAGCAGTACTTC
TRBD1,TRBV18,.,TRBJ1-5,CASSEGQPSNQPQHF,TGTGCCAGCTCAGAGGGACAGCCTAGCAATCAGCCCCAGCATTTT
TRBD2,TRBV2,.,TRBJ2-1,CASSEREGLNEQFF,TGTGCCAGCAGTGAGCGGGAGGGCCTAAATGAGCAGTTCTTC
.,TRBV24-1,.,TRBJ2-3,CATSHTGYSTDTQYF,TGTGCCACAAGTCATACAGGGTATAGCACAGATACGCAGTATTTT
TRBD1,TRBV18,.,TRBJ1-2,CASSPGISTGATF,TGTGCCAGCTCACCCGGTATAAGTACAGGGGCAACCTTC
.,TRBV28,.,TRBJ1-5,CASSLWGLESNQPQHF,TGTGCCAGCAGTTTATGGGGGCTGGAAAGCAATCAGCCCCAGCATTTT